One and the same sample provided the 20 T cell receptor beta chains below, sequenced in a study of T cells after somatic rescue of genetic block. Assay used: immunoSEQ multiplex PCR; TCRdb lists only in-frame clones, some missing. The table shows roughly 110,000 clones, with about 90% occurring only once. Material: peripheral blood mononuclear cells (PBMCs). These receptors originate from a woman aged 18-30 years.

V is TRBV9 and J is TRBJ2-2; no clear D. This CDR3 is built from 16 residues. Trimming removed 0 bases from V and 4 bases from J, with 13 bases in between. Germline V gene sequence: CDR1 SGDLS, CDR2 YYNGEE. The CDR3 reads CASSVVGATVTGELFF. DNA of the CDR3: TGTGCCAGCAGCGTAGTGGGCGCTACAGTCACCGGGGAGCTGTTTTTT.

The chain has TRBV7-9 and TRBJ2-5; TRBD1 agrees at 8 bases. Germline loops: CDR1 SEHNR, CDR2 FQNEAQ (reference sequence). The junction had 7 bases not matched to a gene; V was cut back by 8 bases and J by 2 bases. The CDR3 is 14 residues long. The CDR3 DNA reads TGTGCCAGCGTGACAGGGGAGAGGCAAGAGACCCAGTACTTC. This translates into CASVTGERQETQYF.

This chain links TRBV10-1 with TRBJ1-4; no clear D gene. Germline assignment: CDR1 WNHNN and CDR2 SYGVQD (reference sequence). V lost 2 bases, J lost 0 bases, and 22 bases lay in between. The CDR3 length is 20 residues. DNA for the CDR3: TGCGCCAGCAGTGAGGGTTCGGGTGGACTCCCTGCTGCAACTAATGAAAAACTGTTTTTT. Its protein is CASSEGSGGLPAATNEKLFF.

V usage is TRBV27 and J usage is TRBJ1-5, with 7 bases that match TRBD1. The CDR3 totals 12 residues. CDR1 and CDR2 from the germline V gene are MNHEY and SMNVEV (reference sequence). Trimming took 5 bases from V and 6 from J; bases not matched to a gene: 1. The CDR3 is CASSNRGQPQHF. The CDR3 DNA reads as TGTGCCAGCAGTAACAGGGGTCAGCCCCAGCATTTT.

The rearrangement links TRBV6-1 to TRBJ1-5, with D uncertain. The length of the CDR3 is 14 residues. In germline, CDR1 is MNHNS, CDR2 SASEGT. The V and J ends lost 4 bases and 3 bases respectively, with 10 bases between them. The CDR3 reads CASSVAGLNQPQHF. CDR3 sequence (DNA): TGTGCCAGCAGTGTTGCAGGACTCAATCAGCCCCAGCATTTT.

The J gene is TRBJ1-2, the V gene TRBV7-2, with D perhaps TRBD1 (5 bases). Germline V CDR1 and CDR2: SGHTA, FQGNSA. Between the trimmed V and J ends, which lost 4 bases and 3 bases, there was a span of 24 bases. The length of the CDR3 is 18 residues. The CDR3 region is CASSSSGRGEVEHYGYTF. The CDR3 nucleotides are TGTGCCAGCAGCTCATCAGGGAGGGGTGAAGTTGAACACTATGGCTACACCTTC.

J is TRBJ2-5 and V is TRBV9; 11 nucleotides line up with TRBD2. The germline gives CDR1 SGDLS, CDR2 YYNGEE. The CDR3 contains 14 residues. The V and J ends lost 3 bases and 5 bases, in that order; junction bases with no gene match: 3. Written as DNA, the CDR3 is TGTGCCAGCAGCGGTAGCGGGGGGGCGGAGACCCAGTACTTC. The encoded protein is CASSGSGGAETQYF.

This clone was recorded many times. This chain links TRBV4-2 with TRBJ2-2; 9 nucleotides line up with TRBD2. Losses at the gene ends were 1 base for V and 3 bases for J; bases not matched to a gene: 0. Germline CDR1 LGHNA, CDR2 YNFKEQ. The CDR3 runs to 15 residues. CDR3 amino acids: CASSQGTSDTGELFF. CDR3 nucleotide sequence: TGTGCCAGCAGCCAAGGGACTAGCGACACCGGGGAGCTGTTTTTT.

The J gene is TRBJ1-6, the V gene TRBV27; tentative D call: TRBD1 (6 bases). Germline-derived CDR1 and CDR2 are MNHEY and SMNVEV (reference sequence). The CDR3 extends over 16 amino acids. Deletions cut 9 bases from V and 14 bases from J, with 29 bases between. CDR3 residues: CARSVYPGMGPGALHF. The CDR3 bases are TGTGCCAGATCCGTTTATCCAGGGATGGGGCCAGGGGCCCTCCACTTT.

This chain joins TRBV5-1 and TRBJ1-6, with a possible D match to TRBD1 (6 bases). CDR1 and CDR2 (germline): SGHRS, YFSETQ. Trimming left V 1 base short and J 3 bases short, with 14 bases between. The CDR3 totals 17 residues. The CDR3 here is CASSLSQGLGYNSPLHF. DNA of the CDR3: TGCGCCAGCAGCTTGTCGCAGGGGCTAGGCTATAATTCACCCCTCCACTTT.

The CDR3 DNA reads as TGCAGCGTGCGGACAGGGGGACGAGAAAAACTGTTTTTT. The encoded protein is CSVRTGGREKLFF. This chain links TRBV29-1 with TRBJ1-4, with 10 bases fitting TRBD1. Germline assignment: CDR1 SQVTM and CDR2 ANQGSEA. CDR3 length: 13 residues. Trimming at V came to 6 bases and at J to 8 bases, leaving 6 bases not matched to a gene.

The count of this clone is one. The chain employs TRBV6-6 and TRBJ1-2; D remains unclear. With 6 bases removed from V and 2 bases from J, the gap between germline ends came to 13 bases. The V gene's germline CDR1 is MNHNY and CDR2 SVGAGI (reference sequence). CDR3 size: 14 residues. CDR3 bases: TGTGCCAGCAGCCCCGGCGGAGGAAACTATGGCTACACCTTC. As protein: CASSPGGGNYGYTF.

The chain couples TRBV5-1 to TRBJ2-7; 11 nucleotides match TRBD2. The J segment lost 5 bases and the V segment lost 4 bases, leaving 8 bases of the junction unmatched. The CDR3 sequence is 15 residues long. Looked up from germline, CDR1 is SGHRS and CDR2 is YFSETQ. This chain's CDR3 is CASSLIAGGPHEQYF. The CDR3 DNA is TGCGCCAGCAGCCTCATAGCGGGGGGGCCCCACGAGCAGTACTTC.

This chain links TRBV6-1 with TRBJ2-5, with 10 bases identical to TRBD1. Germline loops: CDR1 MNHNS, CDR2 SASEGT. The CDR3 is 15 amino acids. The V gene end was trimmed by 6 bases and the J gene end by 6 bases; junction bases not matched to a gene: 10. The CDR3 loop is CASRTPDRGQQTQYF. The CDR3 bases are TGTGCCAGCAGAACCCCCGACAGGGGGCAACAGACCCAGTACTTC.

The V and J genes are TRBV7-7 and TRBJ2-1; weak D call: TRBD1 (5 bases). Trimming took 4 bases from V and 9 from J, leaving 10 bases between them. CDR3 length: 12 residues. Per the germline V gene, CDR1 is SSHAT and CDR2 is FNYEAQ (reference sequence). CDR3 sequence reads: CASSSQGGEQFF. The CDR3 region has the DNA TGTGCCAGCAGCTCCCAGGGCGGTGAGCAGTTCTTC. Filled out from reference TRBV7-7 and TRBJ2-1, the complete variable domain reads GAGVSQSPRYKVTKRGQDVTLRCDPISSHATLYWYQQALGQGPEFLTYFNYEAQPDKSGLPSDRFSAERPEGSISTLTIQRTEQRDSAMYRCASSSQGGEQFFGPGTRLTVL.

This clone was seen only once. This chain connects TRBV2 to TRBJ2-5; 13 bases are a match to TRBD2. CDR1 is SNHLY, CDR2 FYNNEI, per germline. The junction had 5 bases not matched to a gene; V was cut back by 6 bases and J by 1 base. The CDR3 consists of 16 residues. CDR3 DNA: TGTGCCAGCAGCCGTGGGACTAGCGGGGCCCAAGAGACCCAGTACTTC. Protein: CASSRGTSGAQETQYF.

This chain joins TRBV30 and TRBJ1-4; no clear D gene. The CDR3 contains 13 residues. Trimming cost V 0 bases and J 7 bases, with 9 bases left between them. Germline V gene lookup returns CDR1 GTSNPN and CDR2 SVGIG (reference sequence). CDR3 sequence reads: CAWSVRVTEKLFF. The CDR3, as DNA: TGTGCCTGGAGTGTACGAGTAACTGAAAAACTGTTTTTT.

The chain recombines TRBV11-2 with TRBJ1-6, with no clear D. Trimming left V 4 bases short and J 6 bases short, with 7 bases between. The CDR3 is made up of 13 amino acids. Germline-derived CDR1 and CDR2 are SGHAT and FQNNGV. Here the CDR3 reads CASSSTFNSPLHF. CDR3 nucleotides: TGTGCCAGCAGCTCGACCTTTAATTCACCCCTCCACTTT.

This rearrangement joins TRBV7-9 to TRBJ1-6, with 7 bases lining up with TRBD1. The CDR3 is 14 residues long. Germline trimming cut 1 base from V and 11 bases from J; bases unmatched to any gene: 5. The germline V gene encodes CDR1 SEHNR and CDR2 FQNEAQ (reference sequence). The CDR3 spells CASSLDRGPTPLHF. CDR3 nucleotide sequence: TGTGCCAGCAGCTTAGATAGGGGGCCCACACCCCTCCACTTT.

The V and J genes are TRBV7-9 and TRBJ1-4, with D uncertain. CDR1 is SEHNR, CDR2 FQNEAQ, per germline (reference sequence). This CDR3 contains 14 residues. Trimming removed 3 bases from V and 7 bases from J, with 12 bases in between. The CDR3 reads CASSLPGWGEKLFF. The CDR3 DNA sequence: TGTGCCAGCAGCTTGCCAGGATGGGGTGAAAAACTGTTTTTT.